These T cell receptor beta chains were read from a single sample in a study of T cell responses to AZD1222 COVID-19 vaccine. Clones were sequenced by immunoSEQ multiplex PCR, and TCRdb holds only the in-frame ones, with some missing. Here the sample spans 170,000 or so clones, 90% to 95% being singletons. The source was peripheral blood, collected on day 0 of AZD1222 vaccination. These TCRs come from an adult in good health. Both conserved end residues are part of each CDR3. A D gene is named only where the DNA matches it firmly. Rows give clone size only sometimes, using once, few, many, or a class for an expanded clone.

v_call: TRBV11-3; j_call: TRBJ2-7; clone_size: -; d_call: TRBD1; cdr3_nt: TGTGCCAGCAGCTATAGGGACAGCCCCTACGAGCAGTACTTC; cdr3_aa: CASSYRDSPYEQYF
v_call: TRBV18; j_call: TRBJ2-7; clone_size: -; d_call: -; cdr3_nt: TGTGCCAGCTCACCGGCGCAAGGCTACGAGCAGTACTTC; cdr3_aa: CASSPAQGYEQYF
v_call: TRBV27; j_call: TRBJ1-1; clone_size: -; d_call: -; cdr3_nt: TGTGCCAGCAGGCTTGACAGGAACACTGAAGCTTTCTTT; cdr3_aa: CASRLDRNTEAFF
v_call: TRBV5-1; j_call: TRBJ2-3; clone_size: -; d_call: TRBD2; cdr3_nt: TGCGCCAGCAGCTCAGGGACTAGCGGAGATACGCAGTATTTT; cdr3_aa: CASSSGTSGDTQYF
v_call: TRBV5-1; j_call: TRBJ2-7; clone_size: once; d_call: TRBD1; cdr3_nt: TGCGCCAGCAGCTTCGGACAGGGGGGCTACGAGCAGTACTTC; cdr3_aa: CASSFGQGGYEQYF
v_call: TRBV2; j_call: TRBJ1-2; clone_size: -; d_call: TRBD1; cdr3_nt: TGTGCCAGCGAGGACACAGGGGGCGATGGCTACACCTTC; cdr3_aa: CASEDTGGDGYTF
v_call: TRBV20-1; j_call: TRBJ2-5; clone_size: -; d_call: TRBD2; cdr3_nt: TGCAGTGCTAGTGGAGCGGGGGGGCCTCGGACCCAGTACTTC; cdr3_aa: CSASGAGGPRTQYF
v_call: TRBV23-1; j_call: TRBJ2-5; clone_size: -; d_call: -; cdr3_nt: TGCGCCAGCAGTCAATCTGGGCTTAGGACAGCCGGGACTTCGAAAGAGACCCAGTACTTC; cdr3_aa: CASSQSGLRTAGTSKETQYF
v_call: TRBV15; j_call: TRBJ2-7; clone_size: -; d_call: TRBD1; cdr3_nt: TGTGCCACCAGCAACCTCGACAGGGGATTTAGCTACGAGCAGTACTTC; cdr3_aa: CATSNLDRGFSYEQYF
v_call: TRBV18; j_call: TRBJ2-3; clone_size: -; d_call: -; cdr3_nt: TGTGCCAGCTCACCACGGGGCGGGGCCCTCACAGATACGCAGTATTTT; cdr3_aa: CASSPRGGALTDTQYF
v_call: TRBV5-1; j_call: TRBJ2-1; clone_size: -; d_call: -; cdr3_nt: TGCGCCAGCAGACTCTTCTCGGCCTACAATGAGCAGTTCTTC; cdr3_aa: CASRLFSAYNEQFF
v_call: TRBV6-1; j_call: TRBJ1-2; clone_size: -; d_call: -; cdr3_nt: TGTGCCAGCAGTGAACCAGAGAACTATGGCTACACCTTC; cdr3_aa: CASSEPENYGYTF
v_call: TRBV5-5; j_call: TRBJ1-2; clone_size: -; d_call: TRBD1; cdr3_nt: TGTGCCAGCAGCTCTGGACAGGGCCCTTTCCTTGGCTACACCTTC; cdr3_aa: CASSSGQGPFLGYTF
v_call: TRBV19; j_call: TRBJ1-6; clone_size: -; d_call: -; cdr3_nt: TGTGCCAGTTGGTCGAGCTCCTATAATTCACCCCTCCACTTT; cdr3_aa: CASWSSSYNSPLHF
v_call: TRBV5-4; j_call: TRBJ2-5; clone_size: -; d_call: -; cdr3_nt: TGTGCCAGCAGCTTGAGGTGGGAGACCCAGTACTTC; cdr3_aa: CASSLRWETQYF
v_call: TRBV9; j_call: TRBJ1-3; clone_size: -; d_call: -; cdr3_nt: TGTGCCAGCAGCACCCGGAAGGACGGGAACTCTGGAAACACCATATATTTT; cdr3_aa: CASSTRKDGNSGNTIYF
v_call: TRBV3-1/TRBV3-2; j_call: TRBJ2-3; clone_size: -; d_call: -; cdr3_nt: TGTGCCAGCAGCCAAGGCCAGGGAAAGAGTTCAAGACCAACAGATACGCAGTATTTT; cdr3_aa: CASSQGQGKSSRPTDTQYF
v_call: TRBV2; j_call: TRBJ1-3; clone_size: -; d_call: -; cdr3_nt: TGTGCCAGCAGTTTGATTCCTGGAAACACCATATATTTT; cdr3_aa: CASSLIPGNTIYF
v_call: TRBV7-9; j_call: TRBJ2-1; clone_size: -; d_call: -; cdr3_nt: TGTGCCAGCAGCTTAGGACCACAGGGTCATGAGCAGTTCTTC; cdr3_aa: CASSLGPQGHEQFF
v_call: TRBV6-5; j_call: TRBJ1-5; clone_size: -; d_call: -; cdr3_nt: TGTGCCAGCAAACTGACTTATAGCAATCAGCCCCAGCATTTT; cdr3_aa: CASKLTYSNQPQHF
v_call: TRBV5-6; j_call: TRBJ1-4; clone_size: -; d_call: -; cdr3_nt: TGTGCCAGCAGCTTGGCGGGGATGATCGGGCTAGGAACTAATGAAAAACTGTTTTTT; cdr3_aa: CASSLAGMIGLGTNEKLFF
v_call: TRBV4-3; j_call: TRBJ1-4; clone_size: -; d_call: -; cdr3_nt: TGCGCCAGCAGCCGCACAACCCGGATGACAACTAATGAAAAACTGTTTTTT; cdr3_aa: CASSRTTRMTTNEKLFF
v_call: TRBV4-2; j_call: TRBJ2-3; clone_size: once; d_call: TRBD1; cdr3_nt: TGTGCCAGCAGCCAGGGGGACAGGGTTGGGACAGATACGCAGTATTTT; cdr3_aa: CASSQGDRVGTDTQYF
v_call: TRBV6-5; j_call: TRBJ2-7; clone_size: -; d_call: TRBD1; cdr3_nt: TGTGCCAGCAGTTTTGGGACAGGGCCCTACGAGCAGTACTTC; cdr3_aa: CASSFGTGPYEQYF
v_call: TRBV30; j_call: TRBJ1-6; clone_size: -; d_call: -; cdr3_nt: TGTGCCTGGAGTGCCTCTGATTCACCCCTCCACTTT; cdr3_aa: CAWSASDSPLHF
v_call: TRBV3-1/TRBV3-2; j_call: TRBJ2-3; clone_size: -; d_call: TRBD2; cdr3_nt: TGTGCCAGCAGCCACCTGACTAGCGGGGGGTATTATTTT; cdr3_aa: CASSHLTSGGYYF
v_call: TRBV4-1; j_call: TRBJ1-2; clone_size: -; d_call: -; cdr3_nt: TGCGCCAGCAGCCATCTAAAAGGACACGCGCCCCCACCCTATGGCTACACCTTC; cdr3_aa: CASSHLKGHAPPPYGYTF
v_call: TRBV12-3/TRBV12-4; j_call: TRBJ2-3; clone_size: -; d_call: -; cdr3_nt: TGTGCCAGCAGTTTGGTGGATACGCAGTATTTT; cdr3_aa: CASSLVDTQYF
v_call: TRBV2; j_call: TRBJ2-7; clone_size: -; d_call: -; cdr3_nt: TGTGCCAGCAGTGAAAGGTCATACGAGCAGTACTTC; cdr3_aa: CASSERSYEQYF
v_call: TRBV5-4; j_call: TRBJ1-2; clone_size: -; d_call: TRBD1; cdr3_nt: TGTGCCAGCAGTTTCGACAGGGGCTATGGCTACACCTTC; cdr3_aa: CASSFDRGYGYTF
v_call: TRBV2; j_call: TRBJ2-3; clone_size: -; d_call: -; cdr3_nt: TGTGCCAGCAACGGGCCGGCTAGCACAGATACGCAGTATTTT; cdr3_aa: CASNGPASTDTQYF
v_call: TRBV7-7; j_call: TRBJ2-7; clone_size: -; d_call: -; cdr3_nt: TGTGCTAGCAGCTCTTGGTGGGCAGGGGATTACTACGAGCAGTACTTC; cdr3_aa: CASSSWWAGDYYEQYF
v_call: TRBV19; j_call: TRBJ1-2; clone_size: -; d_call: TRBD1; cdr3_nt: TGTGCCAGTAGATTAACAGGGGACTATGGCTACACCTTC; cdr3_aa: CASRLTGDYGYTF
v_call: TRBV7-2; j_call: TRBJ1-5; clone_size: -; d_call: TRBD1; cdr3_nt: TGTGCCAGCAGCCAACAGGGGAATAGCAATCAGCCCCAGCATTTT; cdr3_aa: CASSQQGNSNQPQHF
v_call: TRBV5-6; j_call: TRBJ2-7; clone_size: -; d_call: -; cdr3_nt: TGTGCCAGCAGCTTCAACAGGGCCTACGAGCAGTACTTC; cdr3_aa: CASSFNRAYEQYF
v_call: TRBV2; j_call: TRBJ1-2; clone_size: -; d_call: -; cdr3_nt: TGTGCCAGCAGTGGGCACACTACTAACTATGGCTACACCTTC; cdr3_aa: CASSGHTTNYGYTF
v_call: TRBV3-1/TRBV3-2; j_call: TRBJ1-4; clone_size: once; d_call: -; cdr3_nt: TGTGCCAGCGGAGGAAGGGTTAGAAAGGCAACTAATGAAAAACTGTTTTTT; cdr3_aa: CASGGRVRKATNEKLFF
v_call: TRBV30; j_call: TRBJ1-6; clone_size: -; d_call: -; cdr3_nt: TGTGCCTGGAGTGTAAGAGGTCACCTCAATTCACCCCTCCACTTT; cdr3_aa: CAWSVRGHLNSPLHF
v_call: TRBV11-2; j_call: TRBJ1-3; clone_size: -; d_call: -; cdr3_nt: TGTGCCAGCAGCTTCCGGGGGAGAAACACCATATATTTT; cdr3_aa: CASSFRGRNTIYF
v_call: TRBV15; j_call: TRBJ1-2; clone_size: -; d_call: -; cdr3_nt: TGTGCCACCAGCAGAGCTGGAACTAACTATGGCTACACCTTC; cdr3_aa: CATSRAGTNYGYTF
v_call: TRBV5-1; j_call: TRBJ2-3; clone_size: once; d_call: TRBD2; cdr3_nt: TGCGCCAGCAGCTCAGGACTAGCGGGGCTCGGTGATACGCAGTATTTT; cdr3_aa: CASSSGLAGLGDTQYF
v_call: TRBV11-1; j_call: TRBJ2-3; clone_size: few; d_call: TRBD2; cdr3_nt: TGTGCCAGCAGCTTAGCGCCAGCGGGGGGGCGTCTGTATTTT; cdr3_aa: CASSLAPAGGRLYF
v_call: TRBV10-3; j_call: TRBJ2-3; clone_size: -; d_call: TRBD2; cdr3_nt: TGTGCCACAAGGCGGACTAGCGGAAGCACAGATACGCAGTATTTT; cdr3_aa: CATRRTSGSTDTQYF
v_call: TRBV28; j_call: TRBJ2-5; clone_size: -; d_call: TRBD2; cdr3_nt: TGTGCCAGCAGTGTCTATGGGGAGGGGGAGACCCAGTACTTC; cdr3_aa: CASSVYGEGETQYF
v_call: TRBV30; j_call: TRBJ2-1; clone_size: -; d_call: -; cdr3_nt: TGTGCCTGGAGTCGAACGGGGGCGGATGAGCAGTTCTTC; cdr3_aa: CAWSRTGADEQFF
v_call: TRBV7-9; j_call: TRBJ2-7; clone_size: -; d_call: -; cdr3_nt: TGTGCCAGCAGCATCGAGTACGAGCAGTACTTC; cdr3_aa: CASSIEYEQYF
v_call: TRBV6-5; j_call: TRBJ2-7; clone_size: -; d_call: -; cdr3_nt: TGTGCCAGCAGTTACTCGAAGGGAGGCGGCTCCTACGAGCAGTACTTC; cdr3_aa: CASSYSKGGGSYEQYF
v_call: TRBV19; j_call: TRBJ1-1; clone_size: -; d_call: -; cdr3_nt: TGTGCCAGTAGTATACGGATCGCCACCACTGAAGCTTTCTTT; cdr3_aa: CASSIRIATTEAFF
v_call: TRBV3-1/TRBV3-2; j_call: TRBJ2-7; clone_size: -; d_call: -; cdr3_nt: TGTGCCAGCAGCCAAGTCTCCTACGAGCAGTACTTC; cdr3_aa: CASSQVSYEQYF
v_call: TRBV4-1; j_call: TRBJ1-2; clone_size: -; d_call: -; cdr3_nt: TGCGCCAGCAGCGACGAAGTTCGGCCAGCCTATGGCTACACCTTC; cdr3_aa: CASSDEVRPAYGYTF
v_call: TRBV21-1; j_call: TRBJ1-5; clone_size: -; d_call: -; cdr3_nt: TGTGCCAGCAGCGTCGGGCATCCCGGGACGCAGCATTTT; cdr3_aa: CASSVGHPGTQHF
v_call: TRBV5-5; j_call: TRBJ1-2; clone_size: -; d_call: TRBD1; cdr3_nt: TGTGCCAGCAGCCCCTTGGACAGGGGGGGTCATGGCTACACCTTC; cdr3_aa: CASSPLDRGGHGYTF